Listed here are 28 T cell receptor beta chains from one sample, sequenced in a study of T cells expressing NK-cell markers. TCRdb re-called the 5' RACE reads and gives one entry per CDR3 protein, without DNA. Reported are 300,000 to 450,000 distinct CDR3 sequences; the ten largest clones contain 4% to 6.5%. The sequenced sample was blood T cells: a sorted CD56 or NKG2C T cell subset, CD4+ or CD8+ T cells, or bulk PBMC T cells (not recorded which). The receptors originated from a man aged 18-70 years in good health.

The chain uses TRBV20-1 and TRBJ1-6; TCRdb lists TRBD1, though no DNA is available to test this call. This CDR3 has 16 amino acids. The V gene's germline CDR1 is DFQATT and CDR2 SNEGSKA (reference sequence). The CDR3 loop is CSARDRQGVYNSPLHF.

The rearrangement uses TRBV19 and TRBJ2-3. In germline, CDR1 is LNHDA, CDR2 SQIVND (reference sequence). The CDR3 consists of 14 residues. CDR3 loop: CASSIRPFADTQYF. The full variable domain, rest sourced from reference TRBV19 and TRBJ2-3, is DGGITQSPKYLFRKEGQNVTLSCEQNLNHDAMYWYRQDPGQGLRLIYYSQIVNDFQKGDIAEGYSVSREKKESFPLTVTSAQKNPTAFYLCASSIRPFADTQYFGPGTRLTVL.

The CDR3 loop is CASSRDRRSYEQYF. The chain joins TRBV18 to TRBJ2-7; TCRdb's D gene call, TRBD1, goes unchecked for lack of DNA. Germline CDR1 and CDR2: KGHSH and LQKENI. The CDR3 has 14 amino acids.

The rearrangement links TRBV6-5 to TRBJ1-1; TCRdb outputs TRBD1, but without DNA this stays unchecked. From germline, CDR1 is MNHEY and CDR2 SVGAGI. The CDR3 has 13 amino acids. The CDR3 reads CASSYEGRGRAFF.

The genes are TRBV10-3 and TRBJ2-7. The CDR3 runs 13 residues. CDR1 and CDR2 from the germline V gene are ENHRY and SYGVKD. CDR3 in amino acids: CAISLAISYEQYF.

This CDR3 is CASSLGLVSETQYF. The chain employs TRBV13 and TRBJ2-5. The CDR3 loop spans 14 amino acids. Germline-derived CDR1 and CDR2 are PRHDT and FYEKMQ (reference sequence).

V gene TRBV4-2 combines with J gene TRBJ1-1. Germline assignment: CDR1 LGHNA and CDR2 YNFKEQ. The CDR3 spans 15 residues. Here the CDR3 reads CASSQAQGYNTEAFF.

V and J are TRBV7-9 and TRBJ1-2. CDR3 length: 14 residues. The germline V gene has CDR1 SEHNR and CDR2 FQNEAQ (reference sequence). CDR3 sequence: CASSARRDSYGYTF.

V and J are TRBV18 and TRBJ1-2; absent DNA, TCRdb's TRBD1 call cannot be checked. CDR1 is KGHSH and CDR2 is LQKENI in the germline V gene. The CDR3 loop spans 18 amino acids. The CDR3 loop reads CASSPPSGTGGGFRGYTF.

This chain links TRBV27 with TRBJ2-7; absent DNA, TCRdb's TRBD1 call cannot be checked. CDR3 length equals 12 residues. Looked up from germline, CDR1 is MNHEY and CDR2 is SMNVEV (reference sequence). Here the CDR3 reads CASSNYRDEQYF.

J is TRBJ1-1 and V is TRBV7-9. Per the germline V gene, CDR1 is SEHNR and CDR2 is FQNEAQ (reference sequence). This CDR3 is 13 amino acids long. The CDR3 loop reads CASSVKGLTEAFF.

V and J are TRBV19 and TRBJ1-1. The germline CDR1 and CDR2 sequences are LNHDA and SQIVND (reference sequence). This CDR3 has 15 amino acids. CDR3 loop: CASSMGRGMNTEAFF.

The chain combines TRBV19 with TRBJ2-7; without DNA, the TCRdb call of TRBD2 cannot be checked. The germline gives CDR1 LNHDA, CDR2 SQIVND (reference sequence). The CDR3 is made up of 17 amino acids. CDR3 loop: CASRGFSSATDSYEQYF.

The chain couples TRBV7-2 to TRBJ1-2. Germline V CDR1 and CDR2: SGHTA, FQGNSA. This CDR3 is 17 amino acids long. CDR3 sequence reads: CASSLVAGRDSNYGYTF.

The chain employs TRBV28 and TRBJ2-3; TCRdb selects TRBD2, and the lack of DNA leaves this call unchecked. Germline assignment: CDR1 MDHEN and CDR2 SYDVKM. The CDR3 is made up of 16 amino acids. This CDR3 is CASSFISGGASGTQYF.

The rearrangement uses TRBV18 and TRBJ2-7; lacking DNA, the TRBD1 call made by TCRdb goes unchecked. Germline lookup yields CDR1 KGHSH and CDR2 LQKENI. The CDR3 has 16 amino acids. This chain's CDR3 is CASSPITGTLSYEQYF.

This sequence joins TRBV5-1 and TRBJ1-3; the TRBD1 assignment by TCRdb is unverifiable without DNA. CDR1 SGHRS and CDR2 YFSETQ come from the germline V gene. This CDR3 has 17 amino acids. The CDR3 reads CASSPAHRGNSGNTIYF.

The CDR3: CAIGQSNTGELFF. V and J are TRBV28 and TRBJ2-2; TCRdb's D call, TRBD1, is unchecked because there is no DNA. This CDR3 spans 13 amino acids. Germline-derived CDR1 and CDR2 are MDHEN and SYDVKM.

V is TRBV7-9 and J is TRBJ1-3; TCRdb proposes TRBD1, but this gene call is untestable without DNA. There are 15 residues in the CDR3. CDR1 and CDR2 from the germline V gene are SEHNR and FQNEAQ (reference sequence). This CDR3 is CASSSRTGGGNTIYF.

The chain uses TRBV20-1 and TRBJ2-5; as DNA is missing, the TRBD1 call by TCRdb cannot be tested. Germline V gene lookup returns CDR1 DFQATT and CDR2 SNEGSKA (reference sequence). The CDR3 is 13 amino acids. The CDR3 here is CSVSLGPGGAQYF.

The chain couples TRBV5-1 to TRBJ1-1. Germline V gene data show CDR1 as SGHRS and CDR2 as YFSETQ. This CDR3 spans 12 amino acids. CDR3 amino acids: CASSSGFTEAFF.

The J gene is TRBJ2-6, the V gene TRBV7-3. Germline V gene data show CDR1 as SGHTA and CDR2 as FQGTGA. The length of the CDR3 is 16 residues. The CDR3 region is CASSLLGWAGANVLTF.

V gene TRBV11-3 combines with J gene TRBJ2-3. The germline V gene has CDR1 SGHNT and CDR2 YENEEA. This CDR3 comprises 13 residues. CDR3 loop: CASSQGPRHTQYF. Full variable domain (missing parts from reference TRBV11-3 and TRBJ2-3): EAGVVQSPRYKIIEKKQPVAFWCNPISGHNTLYWYLQNLGQGPELLIRYENEEAVDDSQLPKDRFSAERLKGVDSTLKIQPAELGDSAVYLCASSQGPRHTQYFGPGTRLTVL.

The rearrangement joins TRBV5-1 to TRBJ2-7; with no DNA, the TCRdb D assignment of TRBD1 cannot be verified. Germline V lookup: CDR1 SGHRS, CDR2 YFSETQ. CDR3 length equals 15 residues. This CDR3 is CASSQIDRGVYEQYF. The full variable domain, rest sourced from reference TRBV5-1 and TRBJ2-7, is KAGVTQTPRYLIKTRGQQVTLSCSPISGHRSVSWYQQTPGQGLQFLFEYFSETQRNKGNFPGRFSGRQFSNSRSEMNVSTLELGDSALYLCASSQIDRGVYEQYFGPGTRLTVT.

The CDR3 protein is CASSMWTGEETQYF. The V gene is TRBV19, the J gene TRBJ2-5; the TCRdb call, TRBD1, lacks DNA for checking. This CDR3 has 14 amino acids. The germline gives CDR1 LNHDA, CDR2 SQIVND (reference sequence).

The CDR3 spells CASSFQWGEPQHF. The gene calls are TRBV7-2 and TRBJ1-5; lacking DNA, the TRBD1 call made by TCRdb goes unchecked. CDR1 and CDR2 from the germline V gene are SGHTA and FQGNSA. CDR3 size: 13 residues.

The CDR3 region is CASRLFGTGELFF. The chain has TRBV3-1 and TRBJ2-2. From germline, CDR1 is LGHDT and CDR2 YNNKEL (reference sequence). This CDR3 region has 13 residues. Full variable domain (missing parts from reference TRBV3-1 and TRBJ2-2): DTAVSQTPKYLVTQMGNDKSIKCEQNLGHDTMYWYKQDSKKFLKIMFSYNNKELIINETVPNRFSPKSPDKAHLNLHINSLELGDSAVYFCASRLFGTGELFFGEGSRLTVL.

This chain uses TRBV6-2 or TRBV6-3 with TRBJ2-7; TCRdb proposes TRBD1, but this gene call is untestable without DNA. This CDR3 comprises 15 residues. Germline-derived CDR1 and CDR2 are MNHEY and SVGEGT. This CDR3 reads CASSYSRQGLGEQYF.